These 9 T cell receptor beta chains were sequenced from one sample in a study of PD-1 blockade in mismatch repair-deficient tumors. The protocol was immunoSEQ multiplex PCR, while the TCRdb copy is restricted to in-frame clones and leaves out a portion. The table has tens of thousands of clones, approximately 81% seen once. This specimen was peripheral blood, taken less than 21 weeks after starting pembrolizumab. All receptors derive from an adult with mismatch repair-deficient cancer.

In nucleotides, the CDR3 is TGTGCCAGCAGCCGGGACAGCCGAAGAGAGACCCAGTACTTC. It yields the protein CASSRDSRRETQYF. The chain combines TRBV6-5 with TRBJ2-5; 7 bases line up with TRBD1. The V gene end was trimmed by 6 bases and the J gene end by 4 bases; junction bases not matched to a gene: 8. This CDR3 is 14 amino acids long. Germline assignment: CDR1 MNHEY and CDR2 SVGAGI.

This clone was detected a few times. The chain links TRBV30 to TRBJ2-7, with 7 positions matching TRBD2. CDR1 is GTSNPN and CDR2 is SVGIG in the germline V gene (reference sequence). CDR3 length equals 14 residues. Trimming at V came to 2 bases and at J to 5 bases, leaving 9 bases not matched to a gene. As DNA, the CDR3 is TGTGCCTGGAGTTACGGGAGGATGGGGGACGAGCAGTACTTC. It encodes CAWSYGRMGDEQYF.

The chain couples TRBV27 to TRBJ1-2, with 10 bases aligning to TRBD1. This CDR3 region has 18 residues. With 5 bases clipped from V and 4 bases from J, the junction kept 16 bases outside the gene matches. The germline CDR1 and CDR2 sequences are MNHEY and SMNVEV (reference sequence). The DNA of the CDR3 is TGTGCCAGCAGTCCACGACAGGGGGCGCGGGTCTGGGGCTATGGCTACACCTTC. It codes for CASSPRQGARVWGYGYTF.

The chain has TRBV19 and TRBJ1-2; tentative D call: TRBD1 (5 bases). V lost 2 bases, J lost 4 bases, and 11 bases lay in between. The CDR3 loop spans 14 amino acids. Germline CDR1 LNHDA, CDR2 SQIVND (reference sequence). The CDR3 DNA is TGTGCCAGTAGTATACCGACAGTGTCCTATGGCTACACCTTC. Translation: CASSIPTVSYGYTF. Full variable domain (outside the CDR3, taken from reference TRBV19 and TRBJ1-2): DGGITQSPKYLFRKEGQNVTLSCEQNLNHDAMYWYRQDPGQGLRLIYYSQIVNDFQKGDIAEGYSVSREKKESFPLTVTSAQKNPTAFYLCASSIPTVSYGYTFGSGTRLTVV.

DNA for the CDR3: TGCGCCAGCAGCCCACAGGGGGCCGGGGACACCGGGGAGCTGTTTTTT. Amino acids: CASSPQGAGDTGELFF. The J gene is TRBJ2-2, the V gene TRBV10-2, with 9 bases lining up with TRBD1. Germline lookup yields CDR1 WSHSY and CDR2 SAAADI. The CDR3 consists of 16 residues. J gave up 3 bases and V 6 bases, and 8 bases lay outside the gene matches.

Only a few counts were recorded for this clone. The rearrangement uses TRBV7-6 and TRBJ1-1; no reliable D call. V was shortened by 1 base and J by 6 bases, with 18 bases between the two germline ends. CDR3 length: 16 amino acids. Germline-derived CDR1 and CDR2 are SGHVS and FNYEAQ. The CDR3 spells CASSLGPRGPTPEAFF. CDR3 bases: TGTGCCAGCAGCTTAGGGCCCCGAGGACCGACGCCTGAAGCTTTCTTT.

V and J are TRBV5-5 and TRBJ2-7; no clear D. V lost 0 bases, J lost 3 bases, and 10 bases lay in between. Germline CDR1 is SGHKS and CDR2 is YYEKEE (reference sequence). CDR3 length: 14 amino acids. The CDR3 spells CASSLGPKFYEQYF. CDR3 DNA sequence: TGTGCCAGCAGCTTGGGTCCCAAGTTCTACGAGCAGTACTTC.

The chain is built from TRBV6-6 and TRBJ2-7; a weak D match, TRBD1 (6 bases). Germline values: CDR1 MNHNY, CDR2 SVGAGI (reference sequence). The CDR3 sequence is 15 residues long. V was shortened by 5 bases and J by 0 bases, with 14 bases between the two germline ends. The chain's CDR3 is CASSTSSQGSYEQYF. The CDR3 DNA follows: TGTGCCAGCAGTACTAGTTCACAGGGCTCCTACGAGCAGTACTTC.

The J gene is TRBJ2-1, the V gene TRBV9; 7 nucleotides align to TRBD1. Germline V CDR1 and CDR2: SGDLS, YYNGEE. V shed 0 bases and J 10 bases; nucleotides not matched to a gene: 4. The CDR3 runs 13 residues. The CDR3 coding sequence is TGTGCCAGCAGCGTAGTAGGGGGCCAGGAGCAGTTCTTC. Amino acid sequence: CASSVVGGQEQFF.